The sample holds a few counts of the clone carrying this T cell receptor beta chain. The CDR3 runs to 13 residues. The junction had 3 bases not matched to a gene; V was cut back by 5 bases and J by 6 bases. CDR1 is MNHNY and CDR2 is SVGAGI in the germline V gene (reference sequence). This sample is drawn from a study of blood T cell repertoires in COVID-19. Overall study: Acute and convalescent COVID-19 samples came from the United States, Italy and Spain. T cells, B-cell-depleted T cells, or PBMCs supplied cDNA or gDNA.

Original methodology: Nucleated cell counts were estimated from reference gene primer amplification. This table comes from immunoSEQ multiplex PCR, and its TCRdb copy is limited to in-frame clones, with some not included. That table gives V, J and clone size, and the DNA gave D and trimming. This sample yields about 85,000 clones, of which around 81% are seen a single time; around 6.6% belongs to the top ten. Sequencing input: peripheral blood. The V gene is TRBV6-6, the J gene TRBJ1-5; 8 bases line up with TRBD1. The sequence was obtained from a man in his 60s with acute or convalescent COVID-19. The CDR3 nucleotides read TGTGCCAGCAGTGACACAGGGGGTCAGCCCCAGCATTTT. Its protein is CASSDTGGQPQHF.